These 13 T cell receptor beta chains came from one sample sequenced in a study of blood T cell repertoires in COVID-19. TCRdb's copy holds only in-frame clones and misses some; the assay was immunoSEQ multiplex PCR. The table records approximately 100,000 clones, around 86% of them present only once. Sequencing was carried out using peripheral blood. The origin of the receptors is a human donor in a cohort sampled during active COVID-19.

The CDR3 reads CAWSVGTGAYEQYF. The DNA for the CDR3 is TGTGCCTGGAGTGTCGGGACAGGGGCCTACGAGCAGTACTTC. This chain joins TRBV30 and TRBJ2-7; TRBD1 agrees at 10 bases. The germline gives CDR1 GTSNPN, CDR2 SVGIG (reference sequence). This CDR3 has 14 residues. The V gene end was trimmed by 0 bases and the J gene end by 2 bases; junction bases not matched to a gene: 1.

CDR3 sequence: CASSFSANYGYTF. DNA of the CDR3: TGTGCCAGCAGCTTCAGTGCTAACTATGGCTACACCTTC. The chain uses TRBV7-2 and TRBJ1-2; D call uncertain. Per the germline V gene, CDR1 is SGHTA and CDR2 is FQGNSA. The V gene lost 3 bases and the J gene lost 0 bases, with 5 bases spanning the gap. The CDR3 consists of 13 residues.

V gene TRBV15 combines with J gene TRBJ2-7; the match to TRBD1 covers 9 bases. CDR3 size: 16 residues. The germline CDR1 and CDR2 sequences are LNHNV and YYDKDF (reference sequence). Trimming took 1 base from V and 5 from J; bases not matched to a gene: 9. CDR3 amino acids: CATSRVPGQGFHEQYF. The CDR3 region has the DNA TGTGCCACCAGCAGAGTACCGGGACAGGGTTTCCACGAGCAGTACTTC.

This clone has just one count. The chain uses TRBV5-4 and TRBJ2-3; D may be TRBD2 (5 bases). This CDR3 has 15 amino acids. Trimming cost V 0 bases and J 1 base, with 9 bases left between them. Germline values: CDR1 SGHNT, CDR2 YYREEE (reference sequence). CDR3 amino acids: CASSLEGVGTDTQYF. DNA for the CDR3: TGTGCCAGCAGCTTGGAGGGAGTGGGCACAGATACGCAGTATTTT.

V and J are TRBV3-1 (or the pseudogene TRBV3-2) and TRBJ2-1; 7 positions agree with TRBD2. Looked up from germline, CDR1 is LGHDT and CDR2 is YNNKEL (reference sequence). The CDR3 covers 17 residues. V gave up 4 bases and J gave up 7 bases; unmatched junction bases: 16. The CDR3 reads CASSPFTGELARNEQFF. The CDR3 DNA follows: TGTGCCAGCAGCCCCTTTACTGGGGAACTAGCGAGGAATGAGCAGTTCTTC.

This clone was recorded many times. The chain links TRBV25-1 to TRBJ2-3; weak D call: TRBD2 (6 bases). Trimming left V 7 bases short and J 6 bases short, with 11 bases between. Germline-derived CDR1 and CDR2 are MGHDK and SYGVNS. The CDR3 runs 12 residues. The CDR3 loop is CASNGGGDTQYF. The CDR3 DNA reads TGTGCCAGCAACGGGGGTGGGGATACGCAGTATTTT.

The CDR3 loop reads CASSEQRGDADTQYF. The CDR3 DNA follows: TGTGCCAGCAGTGAGCAGCGGGGGGACGCGGATACGCAGTATTTT. V usage is TRBV2 and J usage is TRBJ2-3; TRBD2 agrees at 9 bases. There are 15 residues in the CDR3. The V gene's germline CDR1 is SNHLY and CDR2 FYNNEI. V lost 3 bases to trimming and J lost 6 bases; unmatched junction nucleotides: 7.

The chain joins TRBV30 to TRBJ2-7; 7 nucleotides align to TRBD2. This CDR3 comprises 15 residues. Trimming at V came to 0 bases and at J to 0 bases, leaving 5 bases not matched to a gene. Germline V gene data show CDR1 as GTSNPN and CDR2 as SVGIG (reference sequence). The chain's CDR3 is CAWSVGLPSSYEQYF. The CDR3 DNA sequence: TGTGCCTGGAGTGTGGGACTACCAAGCTCCTACGAGCAGTACTTC.

There are a few counts of this clone. The gene calls are TRBV27 and TRBJ1-2; TRBD1 aligns across 10 bases. This CDR3 region has 20 residues. Germline CDR1 MNHEY, CDR2 SMNVEV (reference sequence). The V segment lost 2 bases and the J segment 2 bases; nucleotides outside the gene matches: 17. CDR3 in amino acids: CASSLLWTGTGEVLNYGYTF. CDR3 nucleotide sequence: TGTGCCAGCAGTTTACTCTGGACCGGGACAGGGGAAGTCTTGAACTATGGCTACACCTTC.

The J gene is TRBJ2-2, the V gene TRBV5-1; 9 bases match TRBD2. In germline, CDR1 is SGHRS, CDR2 YFSETQ. The CDR3 is made up of 16 amino acids. The trim removed 5 bases at V and 1 base at J, leaving 6 bases unmatched. In nucleotides, the CDR3 is TGCGCCAGCAGGTCTCCAGCGGGGGGGAACACCGGGGAGCTGTTTTTT. Protein sequence: CASRSPAGGNTGELFF.

Only a few counts were recorded for this clone. This sequence joins TRBV21-1 and TRBJ2-5; no check of the table's D call, TRBD2, against the DNA was made. TRBV21-1 is listed as a pseudogene. The CDR3 has 14 amino acids. The CDR3 DNA reads as TGTGCCAGCAGTCGAGCGGGGGGGCCAGAGACCCAGTACTTC. Its protein product is CASSRAGGPETQYF.

V usage is TRBV9 and J usage is TRBJ2-3, with TRBD2 identical over 7 bases. V gave up 0 bases and J gave up 0 bases; unmatched junction bases: 1. The CDR3 length is 15 residues. The germline V gene has CDR1 SGDLS and CDR2 YYNGEE. The CDR3 sequence: CASSVDGGSTDTQYF. Written as DNA, the CDR3 is TGTGCCAGCAGCGTAGACGGGGGGAGCACAGATACGCAGTATTTT.

The chain uses TRBV6-5 and TRBJ1-2; D is ambiguous. This CDR3 has 11 amino acids. Germline V gives CDR1 MNHEY, CDR2 SVGAGI. CDR3 nucleotides: TGTGGATCCGGGTCCGGTTATGGCTACACCTTC. This gives the protein CGSGSGYGYTF.